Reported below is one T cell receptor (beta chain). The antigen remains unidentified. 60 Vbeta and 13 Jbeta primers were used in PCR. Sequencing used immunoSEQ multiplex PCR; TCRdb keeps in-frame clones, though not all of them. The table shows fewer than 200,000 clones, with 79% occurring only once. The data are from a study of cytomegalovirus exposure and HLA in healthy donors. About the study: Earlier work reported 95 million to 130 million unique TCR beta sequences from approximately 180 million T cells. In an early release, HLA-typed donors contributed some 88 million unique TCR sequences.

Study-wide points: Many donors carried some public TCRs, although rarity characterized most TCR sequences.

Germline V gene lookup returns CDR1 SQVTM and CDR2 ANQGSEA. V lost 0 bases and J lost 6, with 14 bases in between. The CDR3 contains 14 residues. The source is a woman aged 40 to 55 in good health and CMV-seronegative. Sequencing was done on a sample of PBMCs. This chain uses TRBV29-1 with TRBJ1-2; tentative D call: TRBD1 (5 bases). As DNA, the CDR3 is TGCAGCGTTGAAGATTCAGGGAAAAAGGATGGCTACACCTTC. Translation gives CSVEDSGKKDGYTF.